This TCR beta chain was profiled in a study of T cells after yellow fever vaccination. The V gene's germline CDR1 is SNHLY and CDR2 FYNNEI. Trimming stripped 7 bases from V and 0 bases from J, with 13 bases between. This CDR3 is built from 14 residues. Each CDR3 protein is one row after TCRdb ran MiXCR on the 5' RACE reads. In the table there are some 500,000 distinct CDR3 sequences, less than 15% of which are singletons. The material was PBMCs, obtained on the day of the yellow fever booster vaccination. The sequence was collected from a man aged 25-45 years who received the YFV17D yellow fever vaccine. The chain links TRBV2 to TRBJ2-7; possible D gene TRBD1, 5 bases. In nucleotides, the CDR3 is TGTGCCAGCAACCCGGACACCATCTCCTACGAGCAGTACTTC. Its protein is CASNPDTISYEQYF.